What follows describes a single T cell receptor (beta chain). This record belongs to a study of blood T cell repertoires in COVID-19. Libraries were prepared by immunoSEQ multiplex PCR; TCRdb keeps only in-frame clonotypes and omits some of them. The table includes 250,000 to 300,000 clones, 87% detected once. The germline V gene encodes CDR1 DFQATT and CDR2 SNEGSKA (reference sequence). V shed 3 bases, J shed 7 bases, and the junction held 3 bases outside the gene matches. The CDR3 runs 13 residues. Sequencing was carried out using peripheral blood. This TCR derives from a woman in her thirties or forties who had recovered from COVID-19. The V gene is TRBV20-1, the J gene TRBJ1-6; 7 bases match TRBD1. CDR3 in DNA: TGCAGTGCTAGTGACAGGGCCAATTCACCCCTCCACTTT. Its translation is CSASDRANSPLHF.